Listed here are 5 T cell receptor beta chains from one sample, sequenced in a study of T cells in localized non-small cell lung cancer. Repertoires were generated with immunoSEQ multiplex PCR, while TCRdb's copy carries only in-frame clones and drops some. The table lists several hundred clones, approximately 22% of them singletons. Here the sequenced sample was normal lung tissue next to the tumor, taken before any cancer treatment. The receptors here all came from a woman aged 40-75 years with stage III lung adenocarcinoma.

The chain links TRBV11-3 to TRBJ2-7; D is perhaps TRBD2 (5 bases). The CDR3 totals 15 residues. Between the trimmed V and J ends, which lost 2 bases and 3 bases, there was a span of 14 bases. The germline gives CDR1 SGHNT, CDR2 YENEEA. The CDR3 spells CASSLSYEGRYEQYF. Here the CDR3 DNA reads TGTGCCAGCAGCTTATCCTACGAGGGTCGCTACGAGCAGTACTTC.

By sample fraction, this clone is large. This rearrangement joins TRBV19 to TRBJ2-7; possible D gene TRBD1, 6 bases. The CDR3 covers 11 residues. Trimming removed 5 bases from V and 7 bases from J, with 9 bases in between. The germline CDR1 and CDR2 sequences are LNHDA and SQIVND (reference sequence). The CDR3 nucleotides are TGTGCCAGTAGTGCCGGACAGGAGCAGTACTTC. It translates to CASSAGQEQYF.

V gene TRBV28 combines with J gene TRBJ2-5, with 7 bases identical to TRBD1. Germline V gives CDR1 MDHEN, CDR2 SYDVKM. V lost 6 bases to trimming and J lost 2 bases; unmatched junction nucleotides: 6. The CDR3 consists of 14 residues. CDR3 DNA: TGTGCCAGCAGAGACATGGGACAGCAAGAGACCCAGTACTTC. Protein: CASRDMGQQETQYF.

The chain joins TRBV4-1 to TRBJ2-3; 8 positions match TRBD2. Germline CDR1 MGHRA, CDR2 YSYEKL. V lost 0 bases, J lost 4 bases, and 6 bases stayed unmatched. The length of the CDR3 is 16 residues. The CDR3 loop is CASSQDLRGGSDTQYF. The CDR3 DNA reads TGCGCCAGCAGCCAAGATTTACGGGGGGGATCAGATACGCAGTATTTT.

This clone was seen only once. The V and J genes are TRBV19 and TRBJ1-2; maybe TRBD1 (5 bases). The germline V gene encodes CDR1 LNHDA and CDR2 SQIVND (reference sequence). V was shortened by 3 bases and J by 3 bases, with 14 bases between the two germline ends. The CDR3 has 15 amino acids. The CDR3 DNA reads as TGTGCCAGTAGTATTTCGGGGGATAACTACTATGGCTACACCTTC. It encodes CASSISGDNYYGYTF. The whole variable domain, filled in from reference TRBV19 and TRBJ1-2, reads DGGITQSPKYLFRKEGQNVTLSCEQNLNHDAMYWYRQDPGQGLRLIYYSQIVNDFQKGDIAEGYSVSREKKESFPLTVTSAQKNPTAFYLCASSISGDNYYGYTFGSGTRLTVV.